One sample yielded the 12 T cell receptor beta chains listed below, sequenced in a study of blood T cell repertoires in COVID-19. Libraries were prepared by immunoSEQ multiplex PCR; TCRdb keeps only in-frame clonotypes and omits some of them. Of about 330,000 clones in the sample, around 90% were seen once. The sequencing sample was made of peripheral blood. The source is a man aged 18 to 29 who had recovered from COVID-19.

V is TRBV27 and J is TRBJ2-1; D is perhaps TRBD1 (5 bases). Germline V gene data show CDR1 as MNHEY and CDR2 as SMNVEV (reference sequence). Between the trimmed V and J ends, which lost 3 bases and 9 bases, there was a span of 12 bases. The CDR3 runs 13 residues. The DNA for the CDR3 is TGTGCCAGCAGTTTTCAGGGTGGAGCTGAGCAGTTCTTC. Amino acids: CASSFQGGAEQFF.

As DNA, the CDR3 is TGTGCCAGCAGCCAAGATGACAGATACAATGAGCAGTTCTTC. It encodes CASSQDDRYNEQFF. This chain uses TRBV3-1 (or the pseudogene TRBV3-2) with TRBJ2-1, with D possibly being TRBD1 (5 bases). The CDR3 spans 14 residues. Germline-derived CDR1 and CDR2 are LGHDT and YNNKEL (reference sequence). The V end was cut by 0 bases, the J end by 4 bases, with 7 bases between.

The chain links TRBV5-1 to TRBJ1-1, with 9 nucleotides matching TRBD1. The CDR3 runs to 17 residues. After removal of 4 bases from V and 4 bases from J, the junction contained 14 bases not matched to a gene. Germline V gene sequence: CDR1 SGHRS, CDR2 YFSETQ. CDR3 residues: CASSPHLGQGWGTEAFF. CDR3 nucleotide sequence: TGCGCCAGCAGCCCTCACCTCGGACAGGGGTGGGGCACTGAAGCTTTCTTT. The whole variable domain, remainder taken from reference TRBV5-1 and TRBJ1-1, is KAGVTQTPRYLIKTRGQQVTLSCSPISGHRSVSWYQQTPGQGLQFLFEYFSETQRNKGNFPGRFSGRQFSNSRSEMNVSTLELGDSALYLCASSPHLGQGWGTEAFFGQGTRLTVV.

This clone was seen just once. The V and J genes are TRBV6-5 and TRBJ2-7, with D uncertain. The germline V gene has CDR1 MNHEY and CDR2 SVGAGI. V lost 7 bases and J lost 0, with 13 bases in between. The CDR3 is 14 amino acids. The CDR3 region is CASKATLSSYEQYF. The CDR3, as DNA: TGTGCCAGCAAAGCAACCCTCTCCTCCTACGAGCAGTACTTC.

The chain is built from TRBV11-2 and TRBJ2-1; TRBD1 is a possible D gene (6 bases). This CDR3 spans 13 amino acids. Trimming removed 4 bases from V and 10 bases from J, with 14 bases in between. The germline V gene has CDR1 SGHAT and CDR2 FQNNGV. The CDR3 DNA is TGTGCCAGCAGCTCCTCAGGGGCAGTGGAGCAGTTCTTC. Amino acid sequence: CASSSSGAVEQFF.

The chain uses TRBV10-2 and TRBJ1-2; D possibly corresponds to TRBD1 (5 bases). Trimming removed 6 bases at V and 6 bases at J, with 11 bases between. The germline V gene has CDR1 WSHSY and CDR2 SAAADI. The CDR3 totals 12 residues. The chain's CDR3 is CASSPTEDGYTF. The CDR3 DNA follows: TGCGCCAGCAGCCCGACAGAGGATGGCTACACCTTC.

The chain uses TRBV20-1 and TRBJ1-1; D unresolved. With 6 bases removed from V and 0 bases from J, the gap between germline ends came to 5 bases. Germline CDR1 DFQATT, CDR2 SNEGSKA (reference sequence). The CDR3 contains 11 residues. CDR3 loop: CSATMNTEAFF. Written as DNA, the CDR3 is TGCAGTGCAACTATGAACACTGAAGCTTTCTTT.

V and J are TRBV9 and TRBJ2-2; 7 bases agree with TRBD1. The germline V gene encodes CDR1 SGDLS and CDR2 YYNGEE. This CDR3 comprises 15 residues. The junction had 4 bases not matched to a gene; V was cut back by 0 bases and J by 5 bases. The CDR3 sequence is CASSVALQGTGELFF. The CDR3 DNA follows: TGTGCCAGCAGCGTAGCTCTACAGGGGACCGGGGAGCTGTTTTTT. The whole variable domain, remainder taken from reference TRBV9 and TRBJ2-2, is DSGVTQTPKHLITATGQRVTLRCSPRSGDLSVYWYQQSLDQGLQFLIQYYNGEERAKGNILERFSAQQFPDLHSELNLSSLELGDSALYFCASSVALQGTGELFFGEGSRLTVL.

A few counts support this clone. The gene calls are TRBV24-1 and TRBJ2-3; tentatively, D is TRBD2 (6 bases). The CDR3 contains 13 residues. From germline, CDR1 is KGHDR and CDR2 SFDVKD. The ends were cut back, 5 bases at V and 1 base at J, with 6 bases in the middle. The CDR3 DNA is TGTGCCACCAGTGGCGGGGGCACAGATACGCAGTATTTT. It is translated as CATSGGGTDTQYF.

V usage is TRBV9 and J usage is TRBJ1-2; D remains ambiguous. V lost 0 bases and J 7 bases, leaving 13 bases between the germline ends. Germline V gene sequence: CDR1 SGDLS, CDR2 YYNGEE. The CDR3 runs to 14 residues. The DNA for the CDR3 is TGTGCCAGCAGCGTAGGGTTATCGACGGGTGGCTACACCTTC. Translated: CASSVGLSTGGYTF.

The CDR3, as DNA: TGCGCCAGCAGCTTGCGGCAGCTAGCGGGGGATACGCAGTATTTT. This encodes CASSLRQLAGDTQYF. The chain recombines TRBV5-1 with TRBJ2-3; TRBD2 matches at 9 bases. Germline V gives CDR1 SGHRS, CDR2 YFSETQ. CDR3 length: 15 amino acids. With 1 base clipped from V and 6 bases from J, the junction kept 6 bases outside the gene matches.

The chain's CDR3 is CASSVSSGGVYGYTF. The CDR3 nucleotides read TGTGCCAGCAGCGTGTCTTCAGGGGGTGTCTATGGCTACACCTTC. The chain links TRBV9 to TRBJ1-2, with 7 bases that match TRBD1. The CDR3 runs 15 residues. Losses at the gene ends were 2 bases for V and 4 bases for J; bases not matched to a gene: 8. The germline V gene encodes CDR1 SGDLS and CDR2 YYNGEE.